This T cell receptor (beta chain) was identified in a study of monozygotic twins with inflammatory bowel disease. TCRdb processed the 5' RACE reads again and assigns one entry to each CDR3 protein, with no DNA. The sample spans more than 300,000 distinct CDR3 sequences; the ten largest clones claim 2% to 3%. Whole-study findings and limits: Clonotype overlap with others was lower in IBD patients than in healthy twins, a difference that was greatest with disease activity.

The CDR3 is made up of 11 amino acids. The germline V gene encodes CDR1 DFQATT and CDR2 SNEGSKA (reference sequence). In regard to this clonotype: The antigen is not known.

This receptor was taken from a human donor with ulcerative colitis or Crohn's disease, or a healthy co-twin of an affected twin (not recorded which). The chain employs TRBV20-1 and TRBJ2-3. The sequenced material came from blood. The CDR3 protein is CSERVRDTQYF.